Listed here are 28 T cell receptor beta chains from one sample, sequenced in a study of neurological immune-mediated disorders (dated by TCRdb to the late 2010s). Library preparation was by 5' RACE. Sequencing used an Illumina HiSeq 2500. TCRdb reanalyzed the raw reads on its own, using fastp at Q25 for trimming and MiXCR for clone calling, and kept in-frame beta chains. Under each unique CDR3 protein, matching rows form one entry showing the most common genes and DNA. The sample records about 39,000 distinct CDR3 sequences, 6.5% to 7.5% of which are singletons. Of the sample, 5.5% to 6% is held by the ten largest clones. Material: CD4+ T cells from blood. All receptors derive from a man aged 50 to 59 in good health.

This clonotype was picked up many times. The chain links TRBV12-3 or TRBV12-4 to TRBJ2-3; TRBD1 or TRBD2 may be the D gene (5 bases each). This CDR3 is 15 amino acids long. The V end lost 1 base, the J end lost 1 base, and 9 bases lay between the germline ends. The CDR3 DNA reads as TGTGCCAGCAGTTTAGGTGGGACCGGCACAGATACGCAGTATTTT. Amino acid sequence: CASSLGGTGTDTQYF.

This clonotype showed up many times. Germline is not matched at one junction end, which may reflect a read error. CDR3 DNA: TGCAGTGCTATGGGTGGAGACACCATATATTTT. It codes for CSAMGGDTIYF. The chain is built from TRBV20-1 and TRBJ1-3, with unresolved D. CDR1 and CDR2 (germline): DFQATT, SNEGSKA (reference sequence). CDR3 size: 11 residues.

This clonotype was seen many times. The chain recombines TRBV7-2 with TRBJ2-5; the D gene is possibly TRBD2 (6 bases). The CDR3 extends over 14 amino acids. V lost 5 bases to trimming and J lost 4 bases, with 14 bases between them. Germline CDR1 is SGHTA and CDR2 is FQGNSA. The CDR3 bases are TGTGCCAGCAGCCCCGGCAGGCGGGGAGAGACCCAGTACTTC. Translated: CASSPGRRGETQYF. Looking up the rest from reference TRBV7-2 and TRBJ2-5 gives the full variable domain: GAGVSQSPSNKVTEKGKDVELRCDPISGHTALYWYRQSLGQGLEFLIYFQGNSAPDKSGLPSDRFSAERTGGSVSTLTIQRTQQEDSAVYLCASSPGRRGETQYFGPGTRLLVL.

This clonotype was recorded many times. CDR3 residues: CASSLVRRPGGTDTQYF. The CDR3 nucleotides are TGTGCCAGCAGCTTAGTTCGCCGTCCCGGGGGCACAGATACGCAGTATTTT. The chain carries TRBV7-2 and TRBJ2-3; the D gene is possibly TRBD2 (5 bases). Trimming removed 1 base from V and 1 base from J, with 15 bases in between. Germline V gives CDR1 SGHTA, CDR2 FQGNSA. This CDR3 has 17 amino acids.

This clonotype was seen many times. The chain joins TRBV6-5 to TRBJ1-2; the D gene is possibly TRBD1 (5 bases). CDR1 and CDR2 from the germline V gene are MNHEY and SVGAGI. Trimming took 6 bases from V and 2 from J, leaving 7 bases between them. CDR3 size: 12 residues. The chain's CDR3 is CASRGGNYGYTF. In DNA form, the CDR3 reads TGTGCCAGCAGGGGGGGAAACTATGGCTACACCTTC.

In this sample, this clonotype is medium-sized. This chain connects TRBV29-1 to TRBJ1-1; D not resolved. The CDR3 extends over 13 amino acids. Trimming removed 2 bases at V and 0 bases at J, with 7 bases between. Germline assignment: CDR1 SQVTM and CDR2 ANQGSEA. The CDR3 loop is CSVEKILNTEAFF. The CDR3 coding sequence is TGCAGCGTTGAAAAGATATTGAACACTGAAGCTTTCTTT.

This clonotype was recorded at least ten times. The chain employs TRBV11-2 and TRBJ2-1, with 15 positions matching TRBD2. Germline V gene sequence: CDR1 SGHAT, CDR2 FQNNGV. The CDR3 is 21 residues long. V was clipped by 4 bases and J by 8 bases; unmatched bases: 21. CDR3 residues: CASSSVRDRRRTSGRGDEQFF. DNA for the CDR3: TGTGCCAGCAGCTCCGTCCGGGACAGGAGAAGGACTAGCGGGAGGGGGGATGAGCAGTTCTTC.

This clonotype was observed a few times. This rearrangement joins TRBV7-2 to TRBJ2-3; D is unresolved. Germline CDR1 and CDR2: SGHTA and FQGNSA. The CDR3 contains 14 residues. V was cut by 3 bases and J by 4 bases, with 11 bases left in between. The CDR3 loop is CASSLSNTADTQYF. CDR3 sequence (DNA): TGTGCCAGCAGCTTGAGTAATACCGCAGATACGCAGTATTTT.

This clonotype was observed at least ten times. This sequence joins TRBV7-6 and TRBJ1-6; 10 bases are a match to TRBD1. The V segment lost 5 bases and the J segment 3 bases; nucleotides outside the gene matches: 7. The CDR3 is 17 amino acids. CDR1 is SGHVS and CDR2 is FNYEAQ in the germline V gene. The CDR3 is CASSLGDRGSYNSPLHF. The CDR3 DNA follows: TGTGCCAGCAGCCTAGGGGACAGGGGCAGCTATAATTCACCCCTCCACTTT.

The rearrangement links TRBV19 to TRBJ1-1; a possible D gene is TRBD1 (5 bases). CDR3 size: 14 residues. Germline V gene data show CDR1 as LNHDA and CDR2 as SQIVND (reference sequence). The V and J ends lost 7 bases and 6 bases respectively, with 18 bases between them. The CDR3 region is CASTNRQLLSEAFF. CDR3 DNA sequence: TGTGCCAGTACCAACAGACAGCTTCTCTCTGAAGCTTTCTTT.

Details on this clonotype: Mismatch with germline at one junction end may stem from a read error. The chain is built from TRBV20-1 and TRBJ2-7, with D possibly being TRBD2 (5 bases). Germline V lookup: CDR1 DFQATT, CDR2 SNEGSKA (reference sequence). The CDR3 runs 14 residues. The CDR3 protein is CSTRDRAPRHEQYF. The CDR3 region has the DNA TGCAGTACTAGAGATCGAGCCCCTAGGCACGAGCAGTACTTC.

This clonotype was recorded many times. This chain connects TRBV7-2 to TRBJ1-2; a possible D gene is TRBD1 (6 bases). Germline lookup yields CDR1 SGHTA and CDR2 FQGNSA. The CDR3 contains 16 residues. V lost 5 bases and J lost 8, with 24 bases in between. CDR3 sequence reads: CASSPSTGFVTEGYTF. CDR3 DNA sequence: TGTGCCAGCAGCCCATCGACAGGTTTCGTGACGGAGGGCTACACCTTC.

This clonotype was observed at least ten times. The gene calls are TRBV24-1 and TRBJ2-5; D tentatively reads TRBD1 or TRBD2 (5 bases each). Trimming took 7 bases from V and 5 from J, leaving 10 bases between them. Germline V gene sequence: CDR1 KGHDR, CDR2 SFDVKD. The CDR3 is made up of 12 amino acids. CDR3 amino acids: CATRGPSETQYF. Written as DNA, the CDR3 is TGTGCCACCAGGGGACCGTCCGAGACCCAGTACTTC.

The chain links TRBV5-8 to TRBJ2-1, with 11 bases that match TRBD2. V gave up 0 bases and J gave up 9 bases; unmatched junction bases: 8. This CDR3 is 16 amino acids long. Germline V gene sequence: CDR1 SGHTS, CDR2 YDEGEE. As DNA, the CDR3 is TGTGCCAGCAGCTTGGCAAGCCTAGCGGGAGGTGGTGAGCAGTTCTTC. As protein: CASSLASLAGGGEQFF. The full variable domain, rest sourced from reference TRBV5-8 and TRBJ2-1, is EAGVTQSPTHLIKTRGQQATLRCSPISGHTSVYWYQQALGLGLQFLLWYDEGEERNRGNFPPRFSGRQFPNYSSELNVNALELEDSALYLCASSLASLAGGGEQFFGPGTRLTVL.

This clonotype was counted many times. The CDR3 here is CASSLGGLAGVDTQYF. The CDR3 DNA follows: TGTGCCAGCAGCTTAGGGGGGCTAGCGGGAGTGGATACGCAGTATTTT. The chain couples TRBV7-8 to TRBJ2-3, with TRBD2 matching over 10 bases. Germline V lookup: CDR1 SGHVS, CDR2 FQNEAQ. The length of the CDR3 is 16 residues. V gave up 1 base and J gave up 6 bases; unmatched junction bases: 7.

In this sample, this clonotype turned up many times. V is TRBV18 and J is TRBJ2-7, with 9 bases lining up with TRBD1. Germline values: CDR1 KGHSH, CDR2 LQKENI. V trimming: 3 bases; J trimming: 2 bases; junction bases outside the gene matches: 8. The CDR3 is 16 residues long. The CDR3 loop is CASSPPGTGSPYEQYF. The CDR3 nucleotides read TGTGCCAGCTCACCCCCGGGGACAGGGAGCCCCTACGAGCAGTACTTC.

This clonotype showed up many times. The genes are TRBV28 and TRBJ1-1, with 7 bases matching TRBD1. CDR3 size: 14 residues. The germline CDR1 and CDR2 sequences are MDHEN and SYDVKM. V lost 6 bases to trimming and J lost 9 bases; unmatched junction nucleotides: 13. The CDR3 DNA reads TGTGCCAGCAGGGCAGGGGGGATCGAACCCAAAGCTTTCTTT. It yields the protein CASRAGGIEPKAFF.

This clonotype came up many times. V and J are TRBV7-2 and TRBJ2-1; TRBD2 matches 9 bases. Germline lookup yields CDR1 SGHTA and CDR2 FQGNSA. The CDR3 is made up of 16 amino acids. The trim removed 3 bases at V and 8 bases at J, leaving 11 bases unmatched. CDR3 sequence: CASSFLAGRRWDEQFF. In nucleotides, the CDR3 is TGTGCCAGCAGCTTTCTAGCGGGGAGACGATGGGATGAGCAGTTCTTC. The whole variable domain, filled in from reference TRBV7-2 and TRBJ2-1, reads GAGVSQSPSNKVTEKGKDVELRCDPISGHTALYWYRQSLGQGLEFLIYFQGNSAPDKSGLPSDRFSAERTGGSVSTLTIQRTQQEDSAVYLCASSFLAGRRWDEQFFGPGTRLTVL.

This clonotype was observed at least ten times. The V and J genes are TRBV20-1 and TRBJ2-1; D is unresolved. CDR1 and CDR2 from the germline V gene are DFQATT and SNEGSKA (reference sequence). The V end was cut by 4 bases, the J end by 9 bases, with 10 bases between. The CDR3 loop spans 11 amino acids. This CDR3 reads CSATVGIEQFF. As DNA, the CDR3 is TGCAGTGCTACTGTGGGGATTGAGCAGTTCTTC.

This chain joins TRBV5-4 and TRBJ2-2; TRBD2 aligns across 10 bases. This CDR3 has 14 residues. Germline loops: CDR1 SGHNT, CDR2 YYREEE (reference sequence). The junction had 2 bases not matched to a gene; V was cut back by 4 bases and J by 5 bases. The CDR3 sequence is CASSGSGRTGELFF. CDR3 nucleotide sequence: TGTGCCAGCAGCGGTAGCGGGAGGACCGGGGAGCTGTTTTTT.

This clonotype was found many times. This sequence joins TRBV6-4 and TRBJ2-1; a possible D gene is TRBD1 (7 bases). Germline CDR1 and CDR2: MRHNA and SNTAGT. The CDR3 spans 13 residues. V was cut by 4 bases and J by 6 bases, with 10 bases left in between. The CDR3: CASSVQGGNEQFF. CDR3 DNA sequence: TGTGCCAGCAGTGTCCAGGGGGGCAATGAGCAGTTCTTC.

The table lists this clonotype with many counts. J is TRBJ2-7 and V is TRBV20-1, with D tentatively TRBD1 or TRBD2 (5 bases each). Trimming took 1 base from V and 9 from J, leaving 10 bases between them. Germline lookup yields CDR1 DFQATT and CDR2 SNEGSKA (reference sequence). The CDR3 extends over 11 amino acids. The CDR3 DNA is TGCAGTGCTAGAGGGGACCCGGGGCAGTACTTC. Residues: CSARGDPGQYF.

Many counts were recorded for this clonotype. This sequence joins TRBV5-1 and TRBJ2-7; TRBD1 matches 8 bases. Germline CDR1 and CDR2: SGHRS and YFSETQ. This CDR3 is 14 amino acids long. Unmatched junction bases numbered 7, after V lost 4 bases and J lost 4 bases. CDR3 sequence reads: CASSGGTGPYEQYF. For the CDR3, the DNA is TGCGCCAGCAGCGGAGGGACAGGCCCATACGAGCAGTACTTC.

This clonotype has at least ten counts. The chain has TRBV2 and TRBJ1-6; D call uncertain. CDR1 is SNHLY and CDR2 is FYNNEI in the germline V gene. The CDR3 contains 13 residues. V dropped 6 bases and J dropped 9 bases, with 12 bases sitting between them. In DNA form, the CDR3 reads TGTGCCAGCAGGGAACGGGGAAGTTCACCCCTCCACTTT. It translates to CASRERGSSPLHF. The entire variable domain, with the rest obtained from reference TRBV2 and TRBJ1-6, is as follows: EPEVTQTPSHQVTQMGQEVILRCVPISNHLYFYWYRQILGQKVEFLVSFYNNEISEKSEIFDDQFSVERPDGSNFTLKIRSTKLEDSAMYFCASRERGSSPLHFGNGTRLTVT.

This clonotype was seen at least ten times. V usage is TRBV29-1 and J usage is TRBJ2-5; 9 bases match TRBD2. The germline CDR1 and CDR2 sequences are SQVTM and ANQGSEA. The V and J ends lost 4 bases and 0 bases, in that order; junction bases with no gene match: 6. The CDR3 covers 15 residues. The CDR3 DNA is TGCAGCGTTGCTGGTACTAGCGGGTACCAAGAGACCCAGTACTTC. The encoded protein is CSVAGTSGYQETQYF. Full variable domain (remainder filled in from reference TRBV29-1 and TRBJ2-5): SAVISQKPSRDICQRGTSLTIQCQVDSQVTMMFWYRQQPGQSLTLIATANQGSEATYESGFVIDKFPISRPNLTFSTLTVSNMSPEDSSIYLCSVAGTSGYQETQYFGPGTRLLVL.

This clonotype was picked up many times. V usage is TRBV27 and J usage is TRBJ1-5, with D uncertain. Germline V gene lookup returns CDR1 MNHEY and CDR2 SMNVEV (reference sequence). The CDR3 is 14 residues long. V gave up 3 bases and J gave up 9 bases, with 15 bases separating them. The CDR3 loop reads CASSFSQAVVPQHF. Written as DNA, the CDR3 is TGTGCCAGCAGTTTCTCGCAGGCCGTGGTGCCCCAGCATTTT.

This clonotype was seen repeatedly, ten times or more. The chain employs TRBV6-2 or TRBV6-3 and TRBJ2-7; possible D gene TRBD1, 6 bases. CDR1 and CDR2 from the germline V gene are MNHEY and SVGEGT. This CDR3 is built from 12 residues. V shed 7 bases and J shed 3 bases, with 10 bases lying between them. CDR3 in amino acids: CASKLGGYEQYF. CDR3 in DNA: TGTGCCAGCAAGCTAGGGGGCTACGAGCAGTACTTC.

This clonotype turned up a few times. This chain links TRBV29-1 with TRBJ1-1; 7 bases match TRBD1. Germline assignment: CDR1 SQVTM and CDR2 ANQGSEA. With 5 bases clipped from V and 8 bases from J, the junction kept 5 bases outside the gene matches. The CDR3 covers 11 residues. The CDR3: CSVLSTGEAFF. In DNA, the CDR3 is TGCAGCGTTTTATCGACAGGGGAAGCTTTCTTT. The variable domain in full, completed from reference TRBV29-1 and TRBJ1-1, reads SAVISQKPSRDICQRGTSLTIQCQVDSQVTMMFWYRQQPGQSLTLIATANQGSEATYESGFVIDKFPISRPNLTFSTLTVSNMSPEDSSIYLCSVLSTGEAFFGQGTRLTVV.